This TCR beta chain was identified during a study of CXCR3-negative and CXCR3-positive naive CD8 T cells. The study, taken as a whole, reports: With surface CD5 comparable between naive subsets, TCR strength was estimated using properties derived from the TRB CDR3. Compared with CXCR3-negative naive cells, CXCR3-positive naive cells showed more hydrophobic TRB CDR3s. Unlike memory cells, which differed, naive CXCR3-negative and CXCR3-positive cells had similar TRBV-TRBJ usage. Each naive subset displayed comparably high diversity, whereas memory CD8+ cells displayed much lower diversity.

The authors made the TRB cDNA libraries by 5' RACE using UMI labels. TCRdb reanalyzed the 5' RACE reads, giving one entry per CDR3 protein sequence and no DNA. The clone table shows around 95,000 distinct CDR3 sequences, with the ten largest holding 0.85% to 1.4%. Of note for this clonotype: Its antigen is unknown.

The germline CDR1 and CDR2 sequences are SQVTM and ANQGSEA. This CDR3 region has 15 residues. This sequence joins TRBV29-1 and TRBJ2-1; the D gene TCRdb calls, TRBD2, cannot be checked with no DNA. Material for sequencing was naive CXCR3+ CD8+ T cells from blood. Subset in this sample: CD45RO-CCR7+CD27+CD95- naive CD8+ T cells expressing CXCR3 (TNR3+). This TCR was recovered from a human donor in good health. Some clones in this sample may be carry-over from other donors' samples. The CDR3 reads CSGQASGGWGNEQFF.